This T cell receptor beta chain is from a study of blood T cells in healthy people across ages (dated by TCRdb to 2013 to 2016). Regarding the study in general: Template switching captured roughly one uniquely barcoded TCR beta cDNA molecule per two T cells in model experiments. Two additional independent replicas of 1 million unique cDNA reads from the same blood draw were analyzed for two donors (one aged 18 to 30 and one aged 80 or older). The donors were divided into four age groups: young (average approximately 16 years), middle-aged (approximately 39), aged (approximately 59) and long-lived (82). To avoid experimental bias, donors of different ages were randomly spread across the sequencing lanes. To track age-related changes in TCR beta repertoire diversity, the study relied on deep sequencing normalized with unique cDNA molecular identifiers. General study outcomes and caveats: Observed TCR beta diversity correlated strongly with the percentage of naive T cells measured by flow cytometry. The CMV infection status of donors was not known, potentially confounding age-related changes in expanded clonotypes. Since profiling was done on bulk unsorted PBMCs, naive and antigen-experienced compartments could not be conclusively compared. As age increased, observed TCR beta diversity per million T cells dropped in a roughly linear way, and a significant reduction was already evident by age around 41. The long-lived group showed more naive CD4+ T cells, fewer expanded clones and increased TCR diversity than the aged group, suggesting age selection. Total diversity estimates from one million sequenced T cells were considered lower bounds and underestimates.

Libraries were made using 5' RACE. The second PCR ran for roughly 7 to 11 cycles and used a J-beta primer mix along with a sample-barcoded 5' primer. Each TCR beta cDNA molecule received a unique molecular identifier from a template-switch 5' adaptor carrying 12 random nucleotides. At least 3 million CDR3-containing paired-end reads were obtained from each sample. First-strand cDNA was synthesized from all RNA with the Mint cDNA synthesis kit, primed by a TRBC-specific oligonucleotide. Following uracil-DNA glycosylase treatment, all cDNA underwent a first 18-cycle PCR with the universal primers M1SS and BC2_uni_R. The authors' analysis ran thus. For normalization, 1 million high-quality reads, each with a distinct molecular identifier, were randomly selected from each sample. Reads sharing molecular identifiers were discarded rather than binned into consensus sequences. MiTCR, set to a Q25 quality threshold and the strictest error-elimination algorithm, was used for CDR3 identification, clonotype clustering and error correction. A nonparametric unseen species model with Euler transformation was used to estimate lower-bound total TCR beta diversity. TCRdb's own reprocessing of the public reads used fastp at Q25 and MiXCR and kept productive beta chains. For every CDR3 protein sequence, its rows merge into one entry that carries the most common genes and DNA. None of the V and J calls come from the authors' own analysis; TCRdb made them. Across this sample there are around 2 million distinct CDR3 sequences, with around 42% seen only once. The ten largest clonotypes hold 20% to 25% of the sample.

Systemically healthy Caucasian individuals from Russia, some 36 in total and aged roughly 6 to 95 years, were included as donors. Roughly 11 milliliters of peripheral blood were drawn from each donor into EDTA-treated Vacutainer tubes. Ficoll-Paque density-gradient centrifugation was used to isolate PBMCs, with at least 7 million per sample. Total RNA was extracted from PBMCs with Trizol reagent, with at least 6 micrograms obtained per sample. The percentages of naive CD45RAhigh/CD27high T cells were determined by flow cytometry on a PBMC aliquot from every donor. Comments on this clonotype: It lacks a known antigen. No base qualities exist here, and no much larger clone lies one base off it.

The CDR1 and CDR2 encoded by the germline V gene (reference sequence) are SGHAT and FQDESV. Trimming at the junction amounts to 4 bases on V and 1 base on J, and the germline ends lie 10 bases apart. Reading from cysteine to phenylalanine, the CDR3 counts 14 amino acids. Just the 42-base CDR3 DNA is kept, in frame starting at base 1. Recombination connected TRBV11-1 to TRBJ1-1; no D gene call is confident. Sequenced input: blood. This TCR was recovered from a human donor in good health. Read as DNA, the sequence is TGTGCCAGCAGCTCCATGACAACGAACACTGAAGCTTTCTTT. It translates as CASSSMTTNTEAFF.